Described below is a single T cell receptor beta chain sequence and its context. The source of the sample is a study of CD8 T cells in Susac syndrome. This CDR3 spans 14 amino acids. Germline V gene data show CDR1 as DFQATT and CDR2 as SNEGSKA (reference sequence). V gave up 6 bases and J gave up 0 bases, with 15 bases separating them. RNA totalling roughly 0.5 to 1 ug underwent reverse transcription with random hexamers. TCRdb re-derived calls from the immunoSEQ multiplex PCR reads in MiXCR, one entry per CDR3 protein. The sample lists under 200,000 distinct CDR3 sequences, 90% to 95% seen once, with 0.16% in the top ten.

J is TRBJ2-7 and V is TRBV20-1; the D gene is possibly TRBD1 (6 bases). The sequencing input was CD8+ T cells from PBMCs. This receptor was obtained from a human donor with multiple sclerosis. The CDR3 DNA follows: TGCAGTGCCACCAACCGGGACAACTCCTACGAGCAGTACTTC. It is translated as CSATNRDNSYEQYF.